The 26 T cell receptor beta chains below were found in one sample sequenced in a study of T cell responses to AZD1222 COVID-19 vaccine (dated by TCRdb to the early 2020s). In light of the paper, this sample's time point label describes: about 28 days (+/-7) after the second vaccine dose. Receptor libraries were prepared by the immunoSEQ multiplex PCR assay. The table comes from immuneACCESS by way of TCRdb, which keeps in-frame sequences with V and J called. Part of the clones is missing from these tables; in studies checked, under half for an unresolved V gene and the rest for unknown reasons. Within this sample are about 79,000 clones, with about 83% of them counted one time only. The ten largest account for roughly 1.3% of the sample. The specimen comprised peripheral blood, sampled 28 days after the second AZD1222 dose. These receptors were obtained from an adult who received the AZD1222 COVID-19 vaccine.

With regard to this clone: An end of the junction does not agree with germline; a read error may underlie this. CDR3 amino acids: CAGSLGTSAKYF. The CDR3 bases are TGTGCCGGCAGCCTGGGGACTAGCGCAAAGTACTTC. The V call is TRBV4-2, the J call TRBJ2-5, with 10 nucleotides matching TRBD2. The V gene's germline CDR1 is LGHNA and CDR2 YNFKEQ. This CDR3 has 12 amino acids.

V and J are TRBV28 and TRBJ2-7; D remains unclear. This CDR3 contains 12 residues. Germline V gene lookup returns CDR1 MDHEN and CDR2 SYDVKM. V shed 5 bases and J shed 4 bases, with 9 bases lying between them. Here the CDR3 DNA reads TGTGCCAGCAGTGCCACCAGTTACGAGCAGTACTTC. Its translation is CASSATSYEQYF.

The table lists this clone with a few counts. This chain joins TRBV5-5 and TRBJ2-7, with 11 bases fitting TRBD1. Germline-derived CDR1 and CDR2 are SGHKS and YYEKEE (reference sequence). CDR3 length equals 14 residues. Trimming at V came to 5 bases and at J to 4 bases, leaving 5 bases not matched to a gene. The CDR3 is CASSRDRGVYEQYF. The CDR3 DNA follows: TGTGCCAGCAGTCGGGACAGGGGGGTGTACGAGCAGTACTTC.

This chain uses TRBV7-2 with TRBJ1-2, with D possibly being TRBD1 (5 bases). There are 16 residues in the CDR3. Trimming pared 3 bases from V and 0 bases from J, leaving 14 bases between. CDR1 is SGHTA and CDR2 is FQGNSA in the germline V gene. In DNA form, the CDR3 reads TGTGCCAGCAGCTTCTCCCCTGGGGGGGCTAACTATGGCTACACCTTC. Translation: CASSFSPGGANYGYTF.

The chain combines TRBV6-5 with TRBJ1-1; D remains unclear. V lost 4 bases, J lost 0 bases, and 9 bases lay in between. This CDR3 contains 14 residues. CDR1 is MNHEY and CDR2 is SVGAGI in the germline V gene. In DNA, the CDR3 is TGTGCCAGCAGTTTGGTTCAGGTGAACACTGAAGCTTTCTTT. Amino acid sequence: CASSLVQVNTEAFF.

The chain combines TRBV2 with TRBJ1-4; possibly TRBD1 for D (5 bases). This CDR3 contains 16 residues. V lost 7 bases and J lost 5, with 20 bases in between. Germline assignment: CDR1 SNHLY and CDR2 FYNNEI. The CDR3 region has the DNA TGTGCCAGCAAGGTTAAGGGGACCCTCCCCAATGAAAAACTGTTTTTT. It specifies CASKVKGTLPNEKLFF.

The CDR3 nucleotides read TGTGCCAGCAGCTTAGCAGGGGTGGACATTCAGTACTTC. It codes for CASSLAGVDIQYF. The chain links TRBV7-8 to TRBJ2-4, with D perhaps TRBD1 (5 bases). V was shortened by 0 bases and J by 8 bases, with 8 bases between the two germline ends. Germline CDR1 is SGHVS and CDR2 is FQNEAQ. The length of the CDR3 is 13 residues.

The chain uses TRBV6-2 or TRBV6-3 and TRBJ2-1, with 11 positions matching TRBD2. There are 16 residues in the CDR3. Germline-derived CDR1 and CDR2 are MNHEY and SVGEGT. With 5 bases clipped from V and 6 bases from J, the junction kept 9 bases outside the gene matches. CDR3: CASSTLAGGLVNEQFF. The DNA of the CDR3 is TGTGCCAGCAGTACTCTAGCGGGAGGTTTAGTCAATGAGCAGTTCTTC.

This rearrangement joins TRBV7-8 to TRBJ1-6; the match to TRBD1 covers 10 bases. The CDR3 extends over 16 amino acids. Unmatched junction bases numbered 8, after V lost 5 bases and J lost 7 bases. Germline V gene sequence: CDR1 SGHVS, CDR2 FQNEAQ. The CDR3 loop is CASSARDRGSNSPLHF. CDR3 bases: TGTGCCAGCAGCGCGCGGGACAGGGGATCCAATTCACCCCTCCACTTT. The full variable domain, completed using reference TRBV7-8 and TRBJ1-6, is GAGVSQSPRYKVAKRGQDVALRCDPISGHVSLFWYQQALGQGPEFLTYFQNEAQLDKSGLPSDRFFAERPEGSVSTLKIQRTQQEDSAVYLCASSARDRGSNSPLHFGNGTRLTVT.

V usage is TRBV5-1 and J usage is TRBJ1-1; 9 bases are shared with TRBD1. The CDR3 runs 15 residues. CDR1 is SGHRS, CDR2 YFSETQ, per germline. V trimming: 0 bases; J trimming: 5 bases; junction bases outside the gene matches: 5. The CDR3 is CASSLEQGAETEAFF. The CDR3, as DNA: TGCGCCAGCAGCTTGGAACAGGGGGCTGAAACTGAAGCTTTCTTT.

The V gene is TRBV7-6, the J gene TRBJ1-1; 7 bases line up with TRBD1. The CDR3 is 14 residues long. From germline, CDR1 is SGHVS and CDR2 FNYEAQ. The J segment lost 5 bases and the V segment lost 5 bases, leaving 8 bases of the junction unmatched. The CDR3 loop reads CASSARQGGTEAFF. In DNA, the CDR3 is TGTGCCAGCAGCGCTAGACAGGGAGGAACTGAAGCTTTCTTT.

V and J are TRBV7-3 and TRBJ2-3, with 9 bases fitting TRBD1. Germline V gene sequence: CDR1 SGHTA, CDR2 FQGTGA. The CDR3 loop spans 16 amino acids. V lost 1 base to trimming and J lost 4 bases; unmatched junction nucleotides: 6. In nucleotides, the CDR3 is TGTGCCAGCAGCTTAAGGGCTACAGGGGGCGCAGATACGCAGTATTTT. Its protein product is CASSLRATGGADTQYF.

This sequence joins TRBV28 and TRBJ1-2; D perhaps matches TRBD1 (6 bases). This CDR3 is built from 14 residues. Germline V CDR1 and CDR2: MDHEN, SYDVKM. V lost 3 bases to trimming and J lost 8 bases, with 16 bases between them. The CDR3 bases are TGTGCCAGCAGTTTTTCTGGGGGCGCGGGCGGCTACACCTTC. Its translation is CASSFSGGAGGYTF.

The V and J genes are TRBV6-5 and TRBJ2-1; 8 positions match TRBD2. CDR1 and CDR2 (germline): MNHEY, SVGAGI. The junction had 5 bases not matched to a gene; V was cut back by 0 bases and J by 13 bases. The CDR3 has 13 amino acids. This CDR3 is CASSYSTSGGQFF. The CDR3, as DNA: TGTGCCAGCAGTTACTCTACTAGCGGTGGACAGTTCTTC.

This clone was counted once. This rearrangement joins TRBV3-1 (or the pseudogene TRBV3-2) to TRBJ2-2; no clear D. The CDR3 contains 15 residues. The V and J ends lost 1 base and 6 bases respectively, with 12 bases between them. Per the germline V gene, CDR1 is LGHDT and CDR2 is YNNKEL (reference sequence). CDR3 nucleotides: TGTGCCAGCAGCCAAGCTCTAAGGGTCTCCGGGGAGCTGTTTTTT. It yields the protein CASSQALRVSGELFF.

The chain links TRBV28 to TRBJ1-5; TRBD1 is a possible D gene (6 bases). This CDR3 region has 16 residues. Germline V gives CDR1 MDHEN, CDR2 SYDVKM. V was pared by 2 bases and J by 5 bases, with 16 bases between. The CDR3 spells CASSLLVRGPHQPQHF. CDR3 bases: TGTGCCAGCAGTTTACTGGTCAGGGGTCCCCATCAGCCCCAGCATTTT.

The chain uses TRBV7-3 and TRBJ2-5; the match to TRBD1 covers 7 bases. With V trimmed by 5 bases and J by 5 bases, 11 bases remained unmatched. This CDR3 spans 15 amino acids. CDR1 and CDR2 from the germline V gene are SGHTA and FQGTGA. The CDR3 reads CASSLGTALGETQYF. For the CDR3, the DNA is TGTGCCAGCAGCCTCGGGACAGCCCTTGGGGAGACCCAGTACTTC.

This clone was detected a few times. The rearrangement links TRBV2 to TRBJ1-4; no definite D call. This CDR3 has 13 amino acids. Germline V gene sequence: CDR1 SNHLY, CDR2 FYNNEI. Trimming left V 4 bases short and J 5 bases short, with 8 bases between. CDR3 sequence (DNA): TGTGCCAGCAGTGTGGAACGAAATGAAAAACTGTTTTTT. The encoded protein is CASSVERNEKLFF. The complete variable domain, with remaining parts taken from reference TRBV2 and TRBJ1-4, reads EPEVTQTPSHQVTQMGQEVILRCVPISNHLYFYWYRQILGQKVEFLVSFYNNEISEKSEIFDDQFSVERPDGSNFTLKIRSTKLEDSAMYFCASSVERNEKLFFGSGTQLSVL.

V gene TRBV28 combines with J gene TRBJ1-2; 11 bases agree with TRBD1. CDR1 is MDHEN, CDR2 SYDVKM, per germline. V lost 10 bases and J lost 8; bases outside the gene matches: 15. CDR3 length equals 15 residues. Here the CDR3 reads CAIRTGGGDGRGYTF. The CDR3 DNA follows: TGTGCCATCCGGACAGGGGGCGGTGACGGTCGGGGCTACACCTTC.

This clone showed up just once. The J gene is TRBJ1-6, the V gene TRBV27; D is unclear. Germline CDR1 and CDR2: MNHEY and SMNVEV (reference sequence). This CDR3 has 13 residues. Trimming removed 6 bases at V and 8 bases at J, with 11 bases between. CDR3 amino acids: CASRWTFDSPLHF. The DNA for the CDR3 is TGTGCCAGCAGATGGACCTTTGATTCACCCCTCCACTTT.

The V call is TRBV28, the J call TRBJ1-1; 12 bases match TRBD1. V shed 3 bases, J shed 5 bases, and the junction held 7 bases outside the gene matches. The germline V gene has CDR1 MDHEN and CDR2 SYDVKM. CDR3 length: 16 residues. The CDR3 loop is CASSLPGQGAGTEAFF. The DNA of the CDR3 is TGTGCCAGCAGTTTGCCGGGACAGGGGGCGGGAACTGAAGCTTTCTTT.

In its sample, this clone was seen once. This chain uses TRBV25-1 with TRBJ2-3; D is unresolved. The CDR3 is 16 residues long. V was trimmed by 4 bases and J by 4 bases, leaving 18 bases between them. The germline gives CDR1 MGHDK, CDR2 SYGVNS. CDR3 sequence reads: CASSGVPGPTPDTQYF. The CDR3 region has the DNA TGTGCCAGCAGTGGGGTGCCTGGCCCTACCCCAGATACGCAGTATTTT.

This chain joins TRBV4-2 and TRBJ2-3; 7 nucleotides align to TRBD2. Per germline, CDR1 LGHNA and CDR2 YNFKEQ. This CDR3 spans 15 amino acids. Germline trimming cut 4 bases from V and 1 base from J; bases unmatched to any gene: 5. The CDR3 DNA follows: TGTGCCAGCAGCCTTGGTCGGGGGGGCACAGATACGCAGTATTTT. It is translated as CASSLGRGGTDTQYF.

The chain links TRBV4-2 to TRBJ1-5; perhaps TRBD1 as D (6 bases). CDR1 and CDR2 from the germline V gene are LGHNA and YNFKEQ. V lost 0 bases to trimming and J lost 7 bases, with 13 bases between them. The CDR3 has 15 amino acids. The CDR3 loop is CASSQDGGAGQPQHF. The CDR3 DNA reads TGTGCCAGCAGCCAAGATGGGGGGGCGGGGCAGCCCCAGCATTTT.

The count of this clone is one. The rearrangement links TRBV5-4 to TRBJ1-2, with D possibly TRBD1 on 5 matching bases. The V end lost 4 bases, the J end lost 2 bases, and 12 bases lay between the germline ends. The CDR3 has 14 amino acids. The germline V gene encodes CDR1 SGHNT and CDR2 YYREEE (reference sequence). As DNA, the CDR3 is TGTGCCAGCAGCCCGGGACCGCCAAACTATGGCTACACCTTC. It is translated as CASSPGPPNYGYTF.

V and J are TRBV9 and TRBJ1-4, with D possibly being TRBD1 (5 bases). Between the trimmed V and J ends, which lost 0 bases and 0 bases, there was a span of 9 bases. Germline V CDR1 and CDR2: SGDLS, YYNGEE. The length of the CDR3 is 16 residues. CDR3 protein: CASSVGGDATNEKLFF. CDR3 in DNA: TGTGCCAGCAGCGTAGGCGGGGACGCAACTAATGAAAAACTGTTTTTT.